This entry features one T cell receptor beta chain sequence. The method was immunoSEQ multiplex PCR; TCRdb's version includes in-frame clones alone and lacks a portion of them. The repertoire consists of about 210,000 clones, with about 87% occurring once and the leading ten covering about 1.8%. This CDR3 comprises 13 residues. Trimming took 6 bases from V and 6 from J, leaving 12 bases between them. Per germline, CDR1 KGHSH and CDR2 LQKENI. This sample is drawn from a study of blood T cell repertoires in COVID-19. Study context: PBMCs, B-cell-depleted T cells, or T cells were the source of the cDNA or gDNA that made up the material.

The genes are TRBV18 and TRBJ1-5, with D unclear. Sequencing used peripheral blood. This TCR was recovered from a man between 70 and 80 years old with acute or convalescent COVID-19. The CDR3 reads CASSEGTIQPQHF. In DNA form, the CDR3 reads TGTGCCAGCTCCGAGGGAACGATTCAGCCCCAGCATTTT.